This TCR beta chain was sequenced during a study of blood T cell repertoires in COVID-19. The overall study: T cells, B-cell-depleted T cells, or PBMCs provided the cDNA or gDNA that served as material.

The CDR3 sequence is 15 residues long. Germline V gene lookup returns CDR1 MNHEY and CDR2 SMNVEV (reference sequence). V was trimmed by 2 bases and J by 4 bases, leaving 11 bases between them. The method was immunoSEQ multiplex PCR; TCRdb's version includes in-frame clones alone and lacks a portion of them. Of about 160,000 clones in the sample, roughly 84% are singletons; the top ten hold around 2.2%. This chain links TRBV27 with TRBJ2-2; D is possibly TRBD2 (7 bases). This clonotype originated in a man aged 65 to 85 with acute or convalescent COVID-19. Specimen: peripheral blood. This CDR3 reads CASSLGRGFTGELFF. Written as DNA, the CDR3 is TGTGCCAGCAGTTTAGGGAGGGGGTTCACCGGGGAGCTGTTTTTT.